One and the same sample provided the 24 T cell receptor beta chains below, sequenced in a study. TCRdb recomputed calls from the RT-PCR reads with MiXCR, one row per CDR3 protein. The sample lists hundreds of thousands of distinct CDR3 sequences; 12% to 15% were seen once. Sequencing input: memory CD4+ T cells from blood. The receptors come from a female donor in good health, serving as a healthy control.

The chain couples TRBV7-2 to TRBJ2-7; D possibly corresponds to TRBD2 (6 bases). Germline CDR1 and CDR2: SGHTA and FQGNSA. Trimming removed 4 bases at V and 3 bases at J, with 16 bases between. The CDR3 runs to 15 residues. CDR3: CASSWVLGSNYEQYF. The CDR3 DNA reads as TGTGCCAGCAGCTGGGTACTCGGGAGTAACTACGAGCAGTACTTC. Full variable domain (remainder filled in from reference TRBV7-2 and TRBJ2-7): GAGVSQSPSNKVTEKGKDVELRCDPISGHTALYWYRQSLGQGLEFLIYFQGNSAPDKSGLPSDRFSAERTGGSVSTLTIQRTQQEDSAVYLCASSWVLGSNYEQYFGPGTRLTVT.

The chain couples TRBV12-3 or TRBV12-4 to TRBJ1-4; possibly TRBD1 for D (5 bases). Trimming took 0 bases from V and 7 from J, leaving 12 bases between them. This CDR3 contains 15 residues. The CDR3, as DNA: TGTGCCAGCAGTTTAGCAGGGACGGCGGGTGAAAAACTGTTTTTT. Amino acid sequence: CASSLAGTAGEKLFF.

In nucleotides, the CDR3 is TGCAGCCGGGGGGGGTCGGCCAATGAGCAGTTCTTC. The encoded protein is CSRGGSANEQFF. The chain couples TRBV20-1 to TRBJ2-1, with TRBD2 matching over 8 bases. The germline V gene encodes CDR1 DFQATT and CDR2 SNEGSKA (reference sequence). The CDR3 has 12 residues.

The gene calls are TRBV2 and TRBJ2-2; tentatively, D is TRBD2 (6 bases). V was trimmed by 6 bases and J by 1 base, leaving 12 bases between them. Germline V gives CDR1 SNHLY, CDR2 FYNNEI. The CDR3 runs to 15 residues. Here the CDR3 DNA reads TGTGCCAGCAGCCACGGGACTCTGAACACCGGGGAGCTGTTTTTT. Translating it yields CASSHGTLNTGELFF.

CDR3 sequence (DNA): TGCAGTGCTAGCGTCAGGGGGGAGTCTGGCTACACCTTC. Its protein is CSASVRGESGYTF. The rearrangement uses TRBV20-1 and TRBJ1-2; 7 nucleotides match TRBD1. Germline V CDR1 and CDR2: DFQATT, SNEGSKA (reference sequence). V trimming: 3 bases; J trimming: 7 bases; junction bases outside the gene matches: 8. The CDR3 runs 13 residues.

This clonotype was found many times. The chain employs TRBV6-5 and TRBJ2-2; no definite D call. Germline V gives CDR1 MNHEY, CDR2 SVGAGI. This CDR3 is built from 14 residues. The V gene lost 5 bases and the J gene lost 5 bases, with 12 bases spanning the gap. The CDR3 bases are TGTGCCAGCAGTCGAAGGCAGTGGACCGGGGAGCTGTTTTTT. Translation gives CASSRRQWTGELFF.

The rearrangement links TRBV20-1 to TRBJ1-2; 7 bases line up with TRBD1. The CDR3 is made up of 13 amino acids. J lost 4 bases, V lost 3 bases, and 5 bases had no gene match. Germline lookup yields CDR1 DFQATT and CDR2 SNEGSKA (reference sequence). The CDR3 sequence: CSASQGGSYGYTF. CDR3 DNA: TGCAGTGCTAGCCAAGGGGGCAGCTATGGCTACACCTTC.

The V gene is TRBV6-5, the J gene TRBJ2-3; a weak D match, TRBD2 (6 bases). This CDR3 has 15 residues. The V end lost 6 bases, the J end lost 6 bases, and 19 bases lay between the germline ends. In germline, CDR1 is MNHEY, CDR2 SVGAGI. CDR3 sequence: CASRPSSAPKDTQYF. CDR3 nucleotides: TGTGCCAGCAGGCCATCTAGCGCCCCAAAGGATACGCAGTATTTT.

This clonotype was counted many times. In nucleotides, the CDR3 is TGTGCCAGCAGCTGGCCGGGACGGAAGAACACCGGGGAGCTGTTTTTT. Its protein is CASSWPGRKNTGELFF. This chain joins TRBV7-3 and TRBJ2-2; the D gene could be TRBD1 or TRBD2 (5 bases each). The CDR3 has 16 residues. Trimming stripped 4 bases from V and 1 base from J, with 13 bases between. CDR1 and CDR2 from the germline V gene are SGHTA and FQGTGA.

This clonotype was picked up a small number of times. The chain links TRBV11-2 to TRBJ1-3; D remains unclear. The germline gives CDR1 SGHAT, CDR2 FQNNGV. The CDR3 totals 16 residues. V dropped 6 bases and J dropped 1 base, with 16 bases sitting between them. CDR3 sequence (DNA): TGTGCCAGCAGTGAAAACCCACAATTATCTGGAAACACCATATATTTT. Protein sequence: CASSENPQLSGNTIYF.

This clonotype was seen repeatedly, ten times or more. The chain has TRBV4-3 and TRBJ2-7; TRBD1 aligns across 8 bases. Germline V CDR1 and CDR2: LGHNA, YSLEER. With V trimmed by 1 base and J by 3 bases, 2 bases remained unmatched. The CDR3 is 14 amino acids. CDR3 DNA: TGCGCCAGCAGCCAAGGGGACAGGCACTACGAGCAGTACTTC. This codes for CASSQGDRHYEQYF.

The chain couples TRBV3-1 to TRBJ1-1; D remains unclear. V was pared by 0 bases and J by 4 bases, with 12 bases between. Per germline, CDR1 LGHDT and CDR2 YNNKEL (reference sequence). The CDR3 totals 15 residues. CDR3 sequence reads: CASSQESMWGTEAFF. CDR3 DNA: TGTGCCAGCAGCCAAGAATCGATGTGGGGCACTGAAGCTTTCTTT.

Only a few counts were recorded for this clonotype. The rearrangement uses TRBV30 and TRBJ2-5; no clear D gene. The V end lost 5 bases, the J end lost 2 bases, and 6 bases lay between the germline ends. The CDR3 is made up of 11 amino acids. CDR1 and CDR2 (germline): GTSNPN, SVGIG (reference sequence). The CDR3 DNA sequence: TGTGCCTGGGGCATACAAGAGACCCAGTACTTC. It translates to CAWGIQETQYF. The full variable domain, completed using reference TRBV30 and TRBJ2-5, is SQTIHQWPATLVQPVGSPLSLECTVEGTSNPNLYWYRQAAGRGLQLLFYSVGIGQISSEVPQNLSASRPQDRQFILSSKKLLLSDSGFYLCAWGIQETQYFGPGTRLLVL.

The gene calls are TRBV5-1 and TRBJ2-7; D unresolved. The V gene lost 1 base and the J gene lost 2 bases, with 7 bases spanning the gap. The CDR3 runs to 13 residues. CDR1 SGHRS and CDR2 YFSETQ come from the germline V gene. The CDR3 DNA reads as TGCGCCAGCAGCTTGTACGGAGCCTACGAGCAGTACTTC. Its protein is CASSLYGAYEQYF. The variable domain in full, with the rest retrieved from reference TRBV5-1 and TRBJ2-7, is KAGVTQTPRYLIKTRGQQVTLSCSPISGHRSVSWYQQTPGQGLQFLFEYFSETQRNKGNFPGRFSGRQFSNSRSEMNVSTLELGDSALYLCASSLYGAYEQYFGPGTRLTVT.

The chain is built from TRBV7-2 and TRBJ2-2, with D tentatively TRBD2 (5 bases). Germline loops: CDR1 SGHTA, CDR2 FQGNSA. V lost 3 bases, J lost 1 base, and 12 bases lay in between. The CDR3 loop spans 16 amino acids. The CDR3 reads CASSFRGSLNTGELFF. CDR3 sequence (DNA): TGTGCCAGCAGCTTTCGGGGTAGCCTGAACACCGGGGAGCTGTTTTTT.

In the case of this clonotype: A much bigger clone sits one base away, suggesting this may be a read error. The chain joins TRBV20-1 to TRBJ1-1; unclear D gene. The CDR3 has 12 amino acids. The V end was cut by 3 bases, the J end by 4 bases, with 9 bases between. From germline, CDR1 is DFQATT and CDR2 SNEGSKA (reference sequence). The CDR3 sequence is CSASFRITEAFF. The CDR3 nucleotides read TGCAGTGCTAGCTTCAGGATCACTGAAGCTTTCTTT.

This clonotype came up a few times. V and J are TRBV5-1 and TRBJ1-1, with 7 bases aligning to TRBD1. The CDR3 is 13 residues long. V gave up 4 bases and J gave up 3 bases; unmatched junction bases: 3. Germline lookup yields CDR1 SGHRS and CDR2 YFSETQ. Written as DNA, the CDR3 is TGCGCCAGCAGCATAACAGGGGACACTGAAGCTTTCTTT. Amino acids: CASSITGDTEAFF.

This clonotype was seen only a few times. V is TRBV6-5 and J is TRBJ2-5; D gene ambiguous. The germline V gene encodes CDR1 MNHEY and CDR2 SVGAGI. Trimming stripped 4 bases from V and 1 base from J, with 10 bases between. The length of the CDR3 is 14 residues. CDR3: CASSFDSPQETQYF. The CDR3 coding sequence is TGTGCCAGCAGTTTCGACTCCCCCCAAGAGACCCAGTACTTC.

This clonotype was detected many times. The chain uses TRBV4-1 and TRBJ2-4; D is tentatively TRBD1 or TRBD2 (5 bases each). The length of the CDR3 is 16 residues. The V and J ends lost 0 bases and 6 bases respectively, with 15 bases between them. Germline CDR1 reads MGHRA; CDR2 reads YSYEKL. CDR3 bases: TGCGCCAGCAGCCAAGATTGGGGCCCGGGGTTAAACATTCAGTACTTC. Its translation is CASSQDWGPGLNIQYF.

This chain joins TRBV7-3 and TRBJ2-6; no definite D call. CDR3 size: 19 residues. From germline, CDR1 is SGHTA and CDR2 FQGTGA. The V end lost 0 bases, the J end lost 1 base, and 16 bases lay between the germline ends. CDR3 amino acids: CASSLTPDWGLSGANVLTF. The DNA for the CDR3 is TGTGCCAGCAGCTTAACTCCTGATTGGGGTTTGTCTGGGGCCAACGTCCTGACTTTC.

The rearrangement uses TRBV20-1 and TRBJ2-5, with TRBD1 identical over 7 bases. Germline values: CDR1 DFQATT, CDR2 SNEGSKA (reference sequence). The CDR3 is 13 residues long. V lost 5 bases, J lost 1 base, and 4 bases stayed unmatched. The CDR3 region is CSAARTGQETQYF. The CDR3 coding sequence is TGCAGTGCTGCCCGGACAGGCCAAGAGACCCAGTACTTC.

This clonotype was recorded many times. V and J are TRBV9 and TRBJ2-2; 10 bases fit TRBD1. Germline assignment: CDR1 SGDLS and CDR2 YYNGEE. The trim removed 0 bases at V and 1 base at J, leaving 3 bases unmatched. The CDR3 sequence is 17 residues long. DNA of the CDR3: TGTGCCAGCAGCGTAGTGGGACAGGGGTTGAACACCGGGGAGCTGTTTTTT. Amino acid sequence: CASSVVGQGLNTGELFF.

The chain recombines TRBV13 with TRBJ2-1; no definite D call. V was shortened by 5 bases and J by 4 bases, with 18 bases between the two germline ends. CDR1 and CDR2 (germline): PRHDT, FYEKMQ (reference sequence). The CDR3 loop spans 16 amino acids. The CDR3 sequence is CASSQRRLVEYNEQFF. CDR3 DNA: TGTGCCAGCAGCCAAAGAAGGCTAGTTGAATACAATGAGCAGTTCTTC.

The sample holds a few counts of this clonotype. The rearrangement uses TRBV5-1 and TRBJ1-2; TRBD1 is a possible D gene (6 bases). The germline V gene has CDR1 SGHRS and CDR2 YFSETQ. Trimming shortened V by 0 bases and J by 6 bases, and 18 bases separated the two germline ends. This CDR3 has 16 residues. Written as DNA, the CDR3 is TGCGCCAGCAGCTTGGCTCCGACAGGATCTTTGAATGGCTACACCTTC. Translated, it gives CASSLAPTGSLNGYTF.